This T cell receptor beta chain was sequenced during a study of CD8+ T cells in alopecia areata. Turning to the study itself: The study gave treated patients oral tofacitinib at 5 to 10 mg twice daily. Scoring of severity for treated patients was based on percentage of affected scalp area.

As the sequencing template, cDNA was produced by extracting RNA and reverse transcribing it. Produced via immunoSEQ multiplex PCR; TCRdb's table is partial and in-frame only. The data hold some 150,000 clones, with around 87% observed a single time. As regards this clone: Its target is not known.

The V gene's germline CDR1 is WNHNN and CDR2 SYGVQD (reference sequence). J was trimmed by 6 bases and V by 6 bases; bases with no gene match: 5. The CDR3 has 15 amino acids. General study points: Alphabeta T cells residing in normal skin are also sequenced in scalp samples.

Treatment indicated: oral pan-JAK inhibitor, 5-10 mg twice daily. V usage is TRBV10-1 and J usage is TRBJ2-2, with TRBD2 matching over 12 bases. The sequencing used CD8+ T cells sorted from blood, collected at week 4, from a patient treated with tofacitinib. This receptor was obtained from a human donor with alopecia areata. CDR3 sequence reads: CASSLGLAGPGELFF. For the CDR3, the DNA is TGCGCCAGCAGCTTAGGACTAGCGGGACCCGGGGAGCTGTTTTTT.